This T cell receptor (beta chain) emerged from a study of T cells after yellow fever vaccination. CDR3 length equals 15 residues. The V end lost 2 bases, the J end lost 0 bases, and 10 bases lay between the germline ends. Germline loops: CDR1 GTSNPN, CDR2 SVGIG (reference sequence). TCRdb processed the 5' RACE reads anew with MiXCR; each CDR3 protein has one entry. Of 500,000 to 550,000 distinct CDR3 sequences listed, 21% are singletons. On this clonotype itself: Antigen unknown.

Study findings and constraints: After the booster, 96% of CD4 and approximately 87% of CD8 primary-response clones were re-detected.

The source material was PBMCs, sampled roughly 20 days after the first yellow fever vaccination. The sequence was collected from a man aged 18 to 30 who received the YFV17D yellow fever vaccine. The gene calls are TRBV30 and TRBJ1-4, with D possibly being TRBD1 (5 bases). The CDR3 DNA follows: TGTGCCTGGAGTCCAGGGCTTGCAACTAATGAAAAACTGTTTTTT. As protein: CAWSPGLATNEKLFF.